These T cell receptor beta chains were read from a single sample in a study of shared clonotypes between healthy human individuals. Repertoires were generated with immunoSEQ multiplex PCR, while TCRdb's copy carries only in-frame clones and drops some. The repertoire holds millions of clones, with around 96% as singletons. The sequenced sample consisted of naive CD8+ T cells sorted from blood. Source of these receptors: a man younger than 35 in good health. CDR3s include the opening cysteine and the closing phenylalanine or tryptophan. The order of the fields is D gene, V gene, clone size, J gene, CDR3 DNA, CDR3 protein. A D gene is named only where the DNA matches it firmly. Only some rows state a clone size, as once, few, many or a class for expanded clones.

d_gene: .; v_gene: TRBV29-1; abundance: .; j_gene: TRBJ2-3; CDR3nt: TGCAGCGCTGGGGGCACAGATACGCAGTATTTT; CDR3aa: CSAGGTDTQYF
d_gene: TRBD1; v_gene: TRBV4-3; abundance: .; j_gene: TRBJ2-7; CDR3nt: TGCGCCAGCAGCCAAGAAGGGGTTAACAGACAGGGGTTCTACGAGCAGTACTTC; CDR3aa: CASSQEGVNRQGFYEQYF
d_gene: TRBD1; v_gene: TRBV6-6; abundance: .; j_gene: TRBJ2-5; CDR3nt: TGTGCCAGCAGTTACTCAGGGGGCGAGACCCAGTACTTC; CDR3aa: CASSYSGGETQYF
d_gene: .; v_gene: TRBV6-6; abundance: .; j_gene: TRBJ2-7; CDR3nt: TGTGCCAGCAGTCCCACAGGACTCTACGAGCAGTACTTC; CDR3aa: CASSPTGLYEQYF
d_gene: TRBD1; v_gene: TRBV25-1; abundance: .; j_gene: TRBJ2-7; CDR3nt: TGTGCCAGCAGTGCGCTCCAGGGGGTGGGGGAGCAGTACTTC; CDR3aa: CASSALQGVGEQYF
d_gene: .; v_gene: TRBV11-3; abundance: .; j_gene: TRBJ2-1; CDR3nt: TGTGCCAGCAGCTTAGTCGGTAGCTCCTACAATGAGCAGTTCTTC; CDR3aa: CASSLVGSSYNEQFF
d_gene: TRBD1; v_gene: TRBV18; abundance: .; j_gene: TRBJ2-7; CDR3nt: TGTGCCAGCTCACCACCCGGGACAGGGGGCGAGTTTGAGTTGTACGAGCAGTACTTC; CDR3aa: CASSPPGTGGEFELYEQYF
d_gene: .; v_gene: TRBV6-6; abundance: .; j_gene: TRBJ2-3; CDR3nt: TGTGCCAGCAGTTCGGACGGGAACCTTCTAGATACGCAGTATTTT; CDR3aa: CASSSDGNLLDTQYF
d_gene: .; v_gene: TRBV11-2; abundance: .; j_gene: TRBJ2-5; CDR3nt: TGTGCCAGCAGCTTAGATGGAGGGGGAGGAGGGTTAGAGACCCAGTACTTC; CDR3aa: CASSLDGGGGGLETQYF
d_gene: .; v_gene: TRBV6-1; abundance: .; j_gene: TRBJ2-2; CDR3nt: TGTGCCAGCACACCCGCGAACACCGGGGAGCTGTTTTTT; CDR3aa: CASTPANTGELFF
d_gene: TRBD2; v_gene: TRBV7-2; abundance: .; j_gene: TRBJ2-4; CDR3nt: TGTGCCAGCAGCGACAAACTAGCGGGAGGGCTCGGCGGAAACATTCAGTACTTC; CDR3aa: CASSDKLAGGLGGNIQYF
d_gene: TRBD1; v_gene: TRBV28; abundance: .; j_gene: TRBJ1-1; CDR3nt: TGTGCCAGCAGTTTCAGACAGGGGAACACTGAAGCTTTCTTT; CDR3aa: CASSFRQGNTEAFF
d_gene: TRBD2; v_gene: TRBV15; abundance: .; j_gene: TRBJ2-7; CDR3nt: TGTGCCACCAGCCCGGGGGGGGAGGGCTACGAGCAGTACTTC; CDR3aa: CATSPGGEGYEQYF
d_gene: .; v_gene: TRBV9; abundance: .; j_gene: TRBJ2-3; CDR3nt: TGTGCCAGCAGCGTAGTCCCCGACGGGGTGGGGACAGATACGCAGTATTTT; CDR3aa: CASSVVPDGVGTDTQYF
d_gene: .; v_gene: TRBV19; abundance: .; j_gene: TRBJ1-6; CDR3nt: TGTGCCAGTAGTATGGATCCGGGGCTGTATAATTCACCCCTCCACTTT; CDR3aa: CASSMDPGLYNSPLHF
d_gene: TRBD1; v_gene: TRBV5-6; abundance: few; j_gene: TRBJ2-7; CDR3nt: TGTGCCAGCAGCCCTCCAGGGACAGGCTACGAGCAGTACTTC; CDR3aa: CASSPPGTGYEQYF
d_gene: .; v_gene: TRBV7-8; abundance: .; j_gene: TRBJ2-5; CDR3nt: TGTGCCAGCAGCTTAGGTTCATCACGGGGGCAAGAGACCCAGTACTTC; CDR3aa: CASSLGSSRGQETQYF
d_gene: .; v_gene: TRBV18; abundance: once; j_gene: TRBJ2-6; CDR3nt: TGTGCCAGCTCACCCACCAAAGGCTTCGGGGCCAACGTCCTGACTTTC; CDR3aa: CASSPTKGFGANVLTF
d_gene: TRBD1; v_gene: TRBV13; abundance: .; j_gene: TRBJ2-1; CDR3nt: TGTGCCAGCAGCGCAGACAGGGTGGGGAATGAGCAGTTCTTC; CDR3aa: CASSADRVGNEQFF
d_gene: TRBD1; v_gene: TRBV9; abundance: .; j_gene: TRBJ2-1; CDR3nt: TGTGCCAGCAGCGTAGTAGGACAGGCATCCTACAATGAGCAGTTCTTC; CDR3aa: CASSVVGQASYNEQFF
d_gene: .; v_gene: TRBV5-1; abundance: .; j_gene: TRBJ2-3; CDR3nt: TGCGCCAGCAGCTCCCCTCCGGATACGCAGTATTTT; CDR3aa: CASSSPPDTQYF
d_gene: TRBD2; v_gene: TRBV6-6; abundance: .; j_gene: TRBJ2-5; CDR3nt: TGTGCCAGCAGTTTCATCCTTAGCGGGGGGATGGAGACCCAGTACTTC; CDR3aa: CASSFILSGGMETQYF
d_gene: TRBD2; v_gene: TRBV4-1; abundance: .; j_gene: TRBJ2-1; CDR3nt: TGCGCCAGCAGCCAAGCCCGACTAGCGGGAGTTTTGGACAATGAGCAGTTCTTC; CDR3aa: CASSQARLAGVLDNEQFF
d_gene: TRBD1; v_gene: TRBV9; abundance: .; j_gene: TRBJ2-2; CDR3nt: TGTGCCAGCAGCGGGACAGGGGCGGGAGGGGAGCTGTTTTTT; CDR3aa: CASSGTGAGGELFF
d_gene: .; v_gene: TRBV28; abundance: few; j_gene: TRBJ1-5; CDR3nt: TGTGCCAGCATCCCCTATCAGGGGACGGGTCAGCCCCAGCATTTT; CDR3aa: CASIPYQGTGQPQHF
d_gene: .; v_gene: TRBV13; abundance: .; j_gene: TRBJ1-2; CDR3nt: TGTGCCAGCAGCTTAGAAAGGGGGGGCTATGGCTACACCTTC; CDR3aa: CASSLERGGYGYTF
d_gene: TRBD1; v_gene: TRBV6-5; abundance: .; j_gene: TRBJ1-1; CDR3nt: TGTGCCAGCAGTTCTGGACAGGGGTGGACTGAAGCTTTCTTT; CDR3aa: CASSSGQGWTEAFF
d_gene: .; v_gene: TRBV6-6; abundance: .; j_gene: TRBJ2-3; CDR3nt: TGTGCCAGCAGTTACCAGGACGATACGCAGTATTTT; CDR3aa: CASSYQDDTQYF